These 18 T cell receptor beta chains were all obtained from the same sample, sequenced in a study of molecular identifiers for immune sequencing clone quantification. TCRdb re-derived calls from the PCR reads in MiXCR, one entry per CDR3 protein. The sample yields more than 250,000 distinct CDR3 sequences, 20% to 25% seen once. The sample was naive CD8+ T cells from blood, with Jurkat cell RNA spiked in. The subset denotes: FACS-sorted CD8+CD4-CCR7+CD45RA+ naive T cells. The origin of the receptors is a human donor in good health. Some libraries in this study had Jurkat cell RNA spiked in.

This clonotype was counted ten times or more. The genes are TRBV28 and TRBJ2-3; the D is unclear. Germline assignment: CDR1 MDHEN and CDR2 SYDVKM. This CDR3 has 15 amino acids. Deletions cut 6 bases from V and 2 bases from J, with 15 bases between. Here the CDR3 reads CASSLSAANTDTQYF. The CDR3 DNA follows: TGTGCCAGCAGCCTTTCCGCAGCAAACACAGATACGCAGTATTTT. Full variable domain (missing parts from reference TRBV28 and TRBJ2-3): DVKVTQSSRYLVKRTGEKVFLECVQDMDHENMFWYRQDPGLGLRLIYFSYDVKMKEKGDIPEGYSVSREKKERFSLILESASTNQTSMYLCASSLSAANTDTQYFGPGTRLTVL.

Concerning this clonotype itself: At one end, the junction sequence differs from germline, possibly due to a read error. The chain uses TRBV5-3 and TRBJ2-7; D gene unclear. TRBV5-3 qualifies as an ORF whose function is uncertain. The length of the CDR3 is 14 residues. CDR3 sequence (DNA): TGTGCCAGCAGCTTGGACCGGCACTACTACGAGCAGTACTTC. It yields the protein CASSLDRHYYEQYF.

The chain uses TRBV27 and TRBJ1-1, with D maybe TRBD1 (5 bases). Germline lookup yields CDR1 MNHEY and CDR2 SMNVEV (reference sequence). The CDR3 is 17 amino acids. V shed 2 bases and J shed 0 bases, with 16 bases lying between them. DNA for the CDR3: TGTGCCAGCAGTTTAACAGCGGGACCGAAAATGAACACTGAAGCTTTCTTT. Translated, it gives CASSLTAGPKMNTEAFF.

Regarding this clonotype: This may be a read error: a much more frequent sequence differs by one nucleotide. The V and J genes are TRBV6-1 and TRBJ2-3; tentatively, D is TRBD1 or TRBD2 (6 bases each). V was trimmed by 2 bases and J by 10 bases, leaving 19 bases between them. Germline V gene sequence: CDR1 MNHNS, CDR2 SASEGT. The CDR3 contains 15 residues. The CDR3: CASSEFGGGRDAQYF. CDR3 nucleotide sequence: TGTGCCAGCAGTGAATTCGGAGGGGGTCGGGATGCGCAGTATTTT.

In regard to this clonotype: This may arise from a read error, as a much more abundant clone is one base away. CDR3 in amino acids: CASSAVTGGYEQCF. The DNA for the CDR3 is TGTGCCAGCAGTGCCGTGACAGGGGGCTACGAGCAGTGCTTC. The chain recombines TRBV27 with TRBJ2-7, with TRBD1 matching 10 bases. In germline, CDR1 is MNHEY, CDR2 SMNVEV (reference sequence). This CDR3 is 14 amino acids long.

In this sample, this clonotype turned up many times. The CDR3 DNA is TGTGCCAGCAGCGTTAACTCAGGAGGGGGAGGGGCCAACGTCCTGACTTTC. It is translated as CASSVNSGGGGANVLTF. The rearrangement uses TRBV7-2 and TRBJ2-6; either TRBD1 or TRBD2 may fit D (6 bases each). CDR3 length: 17 amino acids. V shed 5 bases and J shed 4 bases, with 18 bases lying between them. Germline CDR1 and CDR2: SGHTA and FQGNSA.

The sample holds a few counts of this clonotype. The chain is built from TRBV6-2 or TRBV6-3 and TRBJ2-2, with D perhaps assigned TRBD1 or TRBD2 (5 bases each). The V and J ends lost 0 bases and 6 bases respectively, with 8 bases between them. The CDR3 extends over 14 amino acids. Germline V CDR1 and CDR2: MNHEY, SVGEGT. CDR3 sequence (DNA): TGTGCCAGCAGTTACTCGACGGGGCCCGGGGAGCTGTTTTTT. Encoded protein: CASSYSTGPGELFF.

This clonotype has just a few counts. The gene calls are TRBV27 and TRBJ2-1; TRBD2 aligns across 10 bases. Germline loops: CDR1 MNHEY, CDR2 SMNVEV (reference sequence). V shed 6 bases, J shed 5 bases, and the junction held 1 base outside the gene matches. This CDR3 spans 13 amino acids. The CDR3 region is CASRLAGNNEQFF. As DNA, the CDR3 is TGTGCCAGCAGACTAGCGGGAAACAATGAGCAGTTCTTC.

The rearrangement joins TRBV6-2 or TRBV6-3 to TRBJ2-2, with D possibly matching TRBD2 (5 bases). Germline V gene data show CDR1 as MNHEY and CDR2 as SVGEGT. V lost 6 bases and J lost 1, with 12 bases in between. The CDR3 runs 15 residues. CDR3 coding DNA: TGTGCCAGCAGGAAGAACCGGGGGAACACCGGGGAGCTGTTTTTT. It encodes CASRKNRGNTGELFF.

This clonotype has a count of ten or more. The chain carries TRBV20-1 and TRBJ2-5, with 13 bases fitting TRBD2. Trimming removed 0 bases from V and 4 bases from J; junction bases left unmatched: 5. This CDR3 has 16 amino acids. From germline, CDR1 is DFQATT and CDR2 SNEGSKA (reference sequence). CDR3 loop: CSAREWTSGGPETQYF. In nucleotides, the CDR3 is TGCAGTGCTAGAGAATGGACTAGCGGGGGACCAGAGACCCAGTACTTC.

Written as DNA, the CDR3 is TGTGCCAGCAGTGACGACGACCAGGCTTCGACTAATGAAAAACTGTTTTTT. Protein product: CASSDDDQASTNEKLFF. The chain has TRBV2 and TRBJ1-4; no definite D call. V was shortened by 3 bases and J by 2 bases, with 16 bases between the two germline ends. The CDR3 length is 17 residues. Germline CDR1 reads SNHLY; CDR2 reads FYNNEI.

This clonotype was recorded a few times. The rearrangement uses TRBV3-2 and TRBJ2-3; the table assigns TRBD1, which was not confirmed against the DNA. TRBV3-2 is assigned pseudogene status. The CDR3 is made up of 15 amino acids. The CDR3 reads CASSPRRTCTDTQYF. CDR3 DNA sequence: TGTGCCAGCAGCCCCCGGCGGACTTGTACGGATACGCAGTATTTT.

On this clonotype: A much larger clone differs from this one at a single base, so this may be a read error. This chain uses TRBV19 with TRBJ2-2, with 7 bases lining up with TRBD1. This CDR3 contains 16 residues. Germline assignment: CDR1 LNHDA and CDR2 SQIVND (reference sequence). The CDR3 DNA is TGTGCCAGTAGTACACCGGGACAGAGGGACACCGGGGAGCTGTCTTTT. Its protein product is CASSTPGQRDTGELSF.

The chain uses TRBV5-6 and TRBJ1-4; D gene ambiguous. Germline assignment: CDR1 SGHDT and CDR2 YYEEEE. Between the trimmed V and J ends, which lost 4 bases and 7 bases, there was a span of 14 bases. The CDR3 is 14 residues long. The CDR3 sequence: CASSPDALTEKLFF. For the CDR3, the DNA is TGTGCCAGCAGCCCGGACGCATTAACTGAAAAACTGTTTTTT.

This clonotype has only a few counts. The chain uses TRBV6-5 and TRBJ1-5, with D perhaps matching TRBD1 (6 bases). The CDR3 is 15 amino acids. V shed 6 bases and J shed 0 bases, with 12 bases lying between them. Germline CDR1 and CDR2: MNHEY and SVGAGI. The CDR3 region has the DNA TGTGCCAGCAGGCCCGGACAGTTTAGCAATCAGCCCCAGCATTTT. The encoded protein is CASRPGQFSNQPQHF.

This clonotype came up a few times. V usage is TRBV7-9 and J usage is TRBJ1-2, with TRBD1 identical over 10 bases. Trimming removed 5 bases from V and 7 bases from J; junction bases left unmatched: 13. Germline CDR1 is SEHNR and CDR2 is FQNEAQ (reference sequence). This CDR3 comprises 16 residues. The CDR3: CASSRDRGRGVIGYTF. In DNA, the CDR3 is TGTGCCAGCAGCCGCGACAGGGGGCGCGGGGTTATTGGCTACACCTTC.

This clonotype occurred many times. The V call is TRBV27, the J call TRBJ1-5; no reliable D call. Germline CDR1 is MNHEY and CDR2 is SMNVEV (reference sequence). V was clipped by 6 bases and J by 0 bases, with 6 bases between them. This CDR3 comprises 13 residues. Written as DNA, the CDR3 is TGTGCCAGCAGGCCTTCTAGCAATCAGCCCCAGCATTTT. As protein: CASRPSSNQPQHF.

This clonotype was observed many times. This chain links TRBV28 with TRBJ2-4; 8 bases line up with TRBD2. From germline, CDR1 is MDHEN and CDR2 SYDVKM. Trimming at V came to 1 base and at J to 4 bases, leaving 6 bases not matched to a gene. The CDR3 consists of 16 residues. The CDR3 DNA reads TGTGCCAGCAGTTTATTACGGGAGGGCCGGAAAAACATTCAGTACTTC. Translated: CASSLLREGRKNIQYF.